This entry lists 8 T cell receptor beta chains sequenced from one sample in a study of T cell responses to AZD1222 COVID-19 vaccine. Data came from immunoSEQ multiplex PCR; TCRdb stores just in-frame clones and leaves some out. The sample has about 150,000 clones; under 95% are singletons. The sequencing here drew on peripheral blood, taken 28 days after the second AZD1222 dose. These receptors came from an adult who received the AZD1222 COVID-19 vaccine.

This chain joins TRBV7-9 and TRBJ2-7, with 10 bases that match TRBD1. Germline CDR1 is SEHNR and CDR2 is FQNEAQ (reference sequence). There are 15 residues in the CDR3. V shed 4 bases, J shed 2 bases, and the junction held 5 bases outside the gene matches. CDR3 amino acids: CASSSPGQGTYEQYF. The DNA of the CDR3 is TGTGCCAGCAGCTCACCGGGACAGGGGACCTACGAGCAGTACTTC.

The chain combines TRBV13 with TRBJ2-5; 9 nucleotides line up with TRBD1. The germline gives CDR1 PRHDT, CDR2 FYEKMQ (reference sequence). CDR3 length equals 16 residues. With 5 bases clipped from V and 3 bases from J, the junction kept 10 bases outside the gene matches. CDR3 in amino acids: CASSRGQDRGKETQYF. The CDR3 DNA follows: TGTGCCAGCAGCCGCGGCCAGGACAGGGGTAAAGAGACCCAGTACTTC.

The CDR3 protein is CASSLEGSGTQYF. The CDR3 bases are TGTGCCAGCAGCTTGGAGGGTAGCGGGACCCAGTACTTC. The chain recombines TRBV5-6 with TRBJ2-5, with a weak D call TRBD2 (6 bases). The CDR3 extends over 13 amino acids. CDR1 is SGHDT, CDR2 YYEEEE, per germline. Trimming removed 0 bases at V and 7 bases at J, with 10 bases between.

This chain joins TRBV27 and TRBJ1-2, with D possibly being TRBD1 (5 bases). Trimming cost V 2 bases and J 8 bases, with 12 bases left between them. The germline V gene encodes CDR1 MNHEY and CDR2 SMNVEV (reference sequence). The CDR3 sequence is 13 residues long. CDR3 residues: CASSLLRGLGYTF. In nucleotides, the CDR3 is TGTGCCAGCAGTTTACTTCGGGGGTTAGGCTACACCTTC.

This clone has only one observation. This sequence joins TRBV13 and TRBJ2-7, with 8 bases identical to TRBD1. This CDR3 region has 15 residues. Germline trimming cut 6 bases from V and 1 base from J; bases unmatched to any gene: 8. CDR1 is PRHDT and CDR2 is FYEKMQ in the germline V gene (reference sequence). CDR3 sequence: CASRLTGTGSYEQYF. DNA for the CDR3: TGTGCCAGCAGACTGACCGGGACAGGATCCTACGAGCAGTACTTC. Combining the CDR3 with reference TRBV13 and TRBJ2-7 gives the whole variable domain AAGVIQSPRHLIKEKRETATLKCYPIPRHDTVYWYQQGPGQDPQFLISFYEKMQSDKGSIPDRFSAQQFSDYHSELNMSSLELGDSALYFCASRLTGTGSYEQYFGPGTRLTVT.

CDR3 residues: CATSDPSGGEGYTF. In DNA form, the CDR3 reads TGTGCCACCAGTGACCCCTCCGGGGGGGAGGGCTACACCTTC. This sequence joins TRBV24-1 and TRBJ1-2, with D tentatively TRBD1 (5 bases). Germline values: CDR1 KGHDR, CDR2 SFDVKD. The CDR3 contains 14 residues. Trimming removed 4 bases at V and 8 bases at J, with 16 bases between.

This chain joins TRBV7-9 and TRBJ2-2, with 13 bases identical to TRBD2. CDR3 size: 16 residues. The germline V gene encodes CDR1 SEHNR and CDR2 FQNEAQ (reference sequence). Trimming at V came to 6 bases and at J to 1 base, leaving 2 bases not matched to a gene. In DNA form, the CDR3 reads TGTGCCAGCAGGGGGACTAGCGGGGTGAACACCGGGGAGCTGTTTTTT. Its protein product is CASRGTSGVNTGELFF.

The chain carries TRBV7-3 and TRBJ2-5; 10 bases align to TRBD1. The V and J ends lost 3 bases and 2 bases, in that order; junction bases with no gene match: 3. The CDR3 length is 15 residues. CDR1 is SGHTA, CDR2 FQGTGA, per germline. CDR3 residues: CASSLAGQGQETQYF. CDR3 nucleotides: TGTGCCAGCAGCTTGGCGGGACAGGGGCAAGAGACCCAGTACTTC.